These 25 T cell receptor beta chains came from one sample sequenced in a study of identical twins. TCRdb re-called the 5' RACE reads with MiXCR, one entry per CDR3 protein. Of hundreds of thousands of distinct CDR3 sequences detected, 20% to 30% appear once; the ten largest clones hold 2.9%. These data are also associated with another study on T cells expressing NK-cell markers.

The sequencing input was CD4+ T cells sorted from blood. All receptors come from a woman aged 18-35 years in good health.

The chain uses TRBV27 and TRBJ1-6; D gene unclear. Germline CDR1 MNHEY, CDR2 SMNVEV (reference sequence). V dropped 4 bases and J dropped 3 bases, with 10 bases sitting between them. This CDR3 has 15 residues. DNA of the CDR3: TGTGCCAGCAGTTCCAACCCCCGCTATAATTCACCCCTCCACTTT. Its translation is CASSSNPRYNSPLHF.

The V call is TRBV9, the J call TRBJ1-2, with D maybe TRBD1 (5 bases). CDR3 length: 14 amino acids. Trimming removed 0 bases from V and 7 bases from J, with 13 bases in between. The germline CDR1 and CDR2 sequences are SGDLS and YYNGEE. CDR3 loop: CASSVAGGAGGYTF. The CDR3 region has the DNA TGTGCCAGCAGCGTAGCGGGAGGGGCCGGTGGCTACACCTTC.

The chain joins TRBV29-1 to TRBJ2-3, with 7 nucleotides matching TRBD2. CDR1 SQVTM and CDR2 ANQGSEA come from the germline V gene. Trimming removed 7 bases from V and 10 bases from J; junction bases left unmatched: 5. The length of the CDR3 is 10 residues. The DNA for the CDR3 is TGCAGCGCCGGACTAGGTCCGCAGTATTTT. Amino acid sequence: CSAGLGPQYF.

Only a few counts were recorded for this clonotype. The chain couples TRBV20-1 to TRBJ2-7; D unresolved. This CDR3 has 14 residues. Looked up from germline, CDR1 is DFQATT and CDR2 is SNEGSKA (reference sequence). V was shortened by 2 bases and J by 4 bases, with 15 bases between the two germline ends. The CDR3 sequence: CSARRLTYRYEQYF. In DNA form, the CDR3 reads TGCAGTGCTAGAAGGCTTACCTACCGGTACGAGCAGTACTTC.

This clonotype has just a few counts. The chain carries TRBV27 and TRBJ1-3, with no clear D. Germline V gene sequence: CDR1 MNHEY, CDR2 SMNVEV (reference sequence). The CDR3 is made up of 13 amino acids. V was shortened by 3 bases and J by 1 base, with 4 bases between the two germline ends. The CDR3 DNA reads as TGTGCCAGCAGTTTTCGGTCTGGAAACACCATATATTTT. Amino acids: CASSFRSGNTIYF.

This clonotype was observed a handful of times. The V gene is TRBV11-2, the J gene TRBJ1-6; a possible D gene is TRBD1 (6 bases). This CDR3 has 14 residues. Trimming shortened V by 4 bases and J by 6 bases, and 10 bases separated the two germline ends. Germline V gene lookup returns CDR1 SGHAT and CDR2 FQNNGV. The CDR3 sequence: CASSWGTFNSPLHF. Written as DNA, the CDR3 is TGTGCCAGCAGCTGGGGGACATTTAATTCACCCCTCCACTTT.

This clonotype was picked up a small number of times. This chain joins TRBV15 and TRBJ2-3, with unresolved D. V shed 0 bases and J shed 3 bases, with 10 bases lying between them. Germline V gene lookup returns CDR1 LNHNV and CDR2 YYDKDF (reference sequence). The CDR3 is 15 amino acids. The CDR3 nucleotides are TGTGCCACCAGCAGAGATTACGAGCCTACAGATACGCAGTATTTT. This codes for CATSRDYEPTDTQYF.

CDR3 residues: CSARDLREQYF. Here the CDR3 DNA reads TGCAGTGCTAGAGATCTCCGCGAGCAGTACTTC. The chain recombines TRBV20-1 with TRBJ2-7; D gene unclear. This CDR3 contains 11 residues. CDR1 and CDR2 from the germline V gene are DFQATT and SNEGSKA (reference sequence). The germline V and J ends were trimmed by 0 bases and 6 bases, with 6 bases remaining between them.

This clonotype was observed a single time. This chain connects TRBV6-2 or TRBV6-3 to TRBJ2-7; D is unclear. CDR3 size: 14 residues. V lost 6 bases and J lost 2, with 14 bases in between. From germline, CDR1 is MNHEY and CDR2 SVGEGT. The CDR3 nucleotides are TGTGCCAGCAGCTTACGTCCACCACCCTACGAGCAGTACTTC. It specifies CASSLRPPPYEQYF.

In its sample, this clonotype was seen many times. This rearrangement joins TRBV29-1 to TRBJ1-2, with TRBD1 as a possible D gene (5 bases). This CDR3 has 15 residues. V was cut by 0 bases and J by 5 bases, with 16 bases left in between. Germline CDR1 reads SQVTM; CDR2 reads ANQGSEA. CDR3 DNA sequence: TGCAGCGTTGAAGACTCGGGACGGAATTTTTATGGCTACACCTTC. It is translated as CSVEDSGRNFYGYTF.

The rearrangement joins TRBV20-1 to TRBJ2-5, with 7 bases lining up with TRBD1. The CDR3 is 13 amino acids. Trimming at V came to 6 bases and at J to 2 bases, leaving 6 bases not matched to a gene. Germline V gives CDR1 DFQATT, CDR2 SNEGSKA (reference sequence). The CDR3 DNA is TGCAGTGCGCGTACAGGGGAACAAGAGACCCAGTACTTC. It translates to CSARTGEQETQYF.

The chain couples TRBV6-2 or TRBV6-3 to TRBJ1-2; TRBD1 agrees at 7 bases. The CDR3 has 14 residues. V was pared by 2 bases and J by 8 bases, with 8 bases of the junction left unmatched. CDR1 is MNHEY and CDR2 is SVGEGT in the germline V gene. The CDR3 DNA reads as TGTGCCAGCAGTTACGACAGGGAAGCTAGAGGCTACACCTTC. This encodes CASSYDREARGYTF.

A single count supports this clonotype. The chain has TRBV25-1 and TRBJ1-2; tentatively, D is TRBD1 (5 bases). CDR3 length: 13 amino acids. The V gene's germline CDR1 is MGHDK and CDR2 SYGVNS. With 9 bases removed from V and 7 bases from J, the gap between germline ends came to 18 bases. The CDR3 region is CASGRSRGTGYTF. In DNA form, the CDR3 reads TGTGCCAGTGGTCGATCGAGGGGCACTGGCTACACCTTC.

This clonotype showed up many times. This sequence joins TRBV12-3 or TRBV12-4 and TRBJ2-7; D could derive from TRBD1 or TRBD2 (5 bases each). The V end was cut by 5 bases, the J end by 9 bases, with 17 bases between. The CDR3 contains 13 residues. The CDR3 loop reads CASSPGPGPGQYF. The CDR3 DNA reads as TGTGCCAGCAGTCCGGGACCGGGACCGGGGCAGTACTTC.

The chain joins TRBV5-1 to TRBJ1-4; no clear D gene. The germline CDR1 and CDR2 sequences are SGHRS and YFSETQ. The CDR3 is 15 amino acids. The germline V and J ends were trimmed by 1 base and 2 bases, with 9 bases remaining between them. The CDR3 here is CASSLSAGTNEKLFF. The CDR3 DNA follows: TGCGCCAGCAGCTTGAGCGCCGGTACTAATGAAAAACTGTTTTTT. Full variable domain (rest looked up from reference TRBV5-1 and TRBJ1-4): KAGVTQTPRYLIKTRGQQVTLSCSPISGHRSVSWYQQTPGQGLQFLFEYFSETQRNKGNFPGRFSGRQFSNSRSEMNVSTLELGDSALYLCASSLSAGTNEKLFFGSGTQLSVL.

The rearrangement joins TRBV7-9 to TRBJ2-6, with unresolved D. The V gene lost 0 bases and the J gene lost 0 bases, with 3 bases spanning the gap. This CDR3 is built from 15 residues. The germline V gene has CDR1 SEHNR and CDR2 FQNEAQ (reference sequence). The CDR3 is CASSLAFSGANVLTF. The CDR3 region has the DNA TGTGCCAGCAGCTTAGCGTTCTCTGGGGCCAACGTCCTGACTTTC.

The rearrangement uses TRBV29-1 and TRBJ2-1; D not resolved. Trimming cost V 8 bases and J 3 bases, with 20 bases left between them. CDR1 and CDR2 (germline): SQVTM, ANQGSEA. The CDR3 is made up of 15 amino acids. The CDR3 nucleotides are TGCAGCCACCTCCCCACCGGGCAGATCTACAATGAGCAGTTCTTC. Its translation is CSHLPTGQIYNEQFF.

CDR3 coding DNA: TGTGCCAGCAGCGTAGGTCCAAGGGCAAACATGAACACTGAAGCTTTCTTT. Encoded protein: CASSVGPRANMNTEAFF. This chain joins TRBV9 and TRBJ1-1, with D hard to call. Germline V gene lookup returns CDR1 SGDLS and CDR2 YYNGEE. The length of the CDR3 is 17 residues. With 0 bases removed from V and 0 bases from J, the gap between germline ends came to 15 bases.

The chain uses TRBV5-6 and TRBJ1-2; TRBD1 matches at 8 bases. This CDR3 has 15 residues. After removal of 3 bases from V and 8 bases from J, the junction contained 12 bases not matched to a gene. The germline V gene has CDR1 SGHDT and CDR2 YYEEEE. CDR3 region: CASSYKPTGQGGYTF. The CDR3 nucleotides are TGTGCCAGCAGCTACAAACCCACAGGACAGGGAGGCTACACCTTC.

CDR3 bases: TGCAGTGCTAGCCGTGGGGGGGCCTCAGATACGCAGTATTTT. It specifies CSASRGGASDTQYF. The chain combines TRBV20-1 with TRBJ2-3; D perhaps matches TRBD2 (7 bases). Trimming pared 3 bases from V and 4 bases from J, leaving 14 bases between. This CDR3 is 14 amino acids long. Germline CDR1 is DFQATT and CDR2 is SNEGSKA (reference sequence).

This clonotype was counted between two and nine times. The chain employs TRBV2 and TRBJ1-5; D not certain. V lost 4 bases and J 4 bases, leaving 8 bases between the germline ends. This CDR3 comprises 13 residues. Germline CDR1 is SNHLY and CDR2 is FYNNEI. DNA of the CDR3: TGTGCCAGCAGTGCTAGGGCGAATCAGCCCCAGCATTTT. Residues: CASSARANQPQHF.

J is TRBJ2-3 and V is TRBV2; D might be TRBD2 (6 bases). Trimming removed 7 bases at V and 4 bases at J, with 12 bases between. The CDR3 is made up of 13 amino acids. The germline V gene encodes CDR1 SNHLY and CDR2 FYNNEI. The CDR3 sequence: CASNRERADTQYF. The CDR3 bases are TGTGCCAGCAACCGGGAGAGGGCAGATACGCAGTATTTT. The variable domain in full, with the rest retrieved from reference TRBV2 and TRBJ2-3, is EPEVTQTPSHQVTQMGQEVILRCVPISNHLYFYWYRQILGQKVEFLVSFYNNEISEKSEIFDDQFSVERPDGSNFTLKIRSTKLEDSAMYFCASNRERADTQYFGPGTRLTVL.

V and J are TRBV20-1 and TRBJ2-5; D might be TRBD2 (5 bases). The germline gives CDR1 DFQATT, CDR2 SNEGSKA (reference sequence). Trimming shortened V by 6 bases and J by 3 bases, and 11 bases separated the two germline ends. CDR3 length: 12 amino acids. This CDR3 reads CSAFTREETQYF. CDR3 DNA: TGCAGTGCCTTCACTAGGGAAGAGACCCAGTACTTC.

This clonotype was seen a handful of times. The chain links TRBV4-2 to TRBJ1-1; D possibly corresponds to TRBD1 (6 bases). This CDR3 is 14 amino acids long. Looked up from germline, CDR1 is LGHNA and CDR2 is YNFKEQ. V lost 6 bases to trimming and J lost 4 bases, with 15 bases between them. CDR3 amino acids: CASRETGRATEAFF. The CDR3 DNA follows: TGTGCCAGCAGAGAAACAGGGCGGGCCACTGAAGCTTTCTTT.

This chain connects TRBV9 to TRBJ1-5; 9 bases match TRBD1. The junction had 3 bases not matched to a gene; V was cut back by 3 bases and J by 5 bases. The germline V gene encodes CDR1 SGDLS and CDR2 YYNGEE. The CDR3 covers 14 residues. The CDR3 bases are TGTGCCAGCAGCGCAGACAGGGGGTATCAGCCCCAGCATTTT. This codes for CASSADRGYQPQHF.